Sequencing of this T cell receptor (beta chain) was carried out in a study of blood T cell repertoires in COVID-19 (dated by TCRdb to between 2020 and 2021). For the wider study: The collaborator samples originated in the United States, Italy and Spain and spanned the acute and convalescent phases of COVID-19. The material from the prospective study consisted of cDNA or gDNA derived from T cells, B-cell-depleted T cells, or PBMCs. Nearly every sample came with metadata listing a de-identified subject ID, COVID-19 status, age in years and sex. Where available, HLA class I and class II types were obtained from metadata supplied by the sample provider rather than from assay-based typing. Subjects who had been exposed to COVID-19, were actively infected with it, or had recovered from it provided the deeply sampled blood TCRbeta repertoires that made up the dataset. Samples came from the ongoing ImmuneRACE study (first 160 participants) plus 1,254 subjects from 6 global collaborators. A freely available public database, intended as a resource for researchers studying the immune response to SARS-CoV-2, is where the repertoires were released. Beyond this particular receptor, the publication reports: How much clinical and demographic metadata was included differed by source and by participant, and the metadata was provided uncurated.

The CDR3 sequence holds 16 residues, the cysteine and phenylalanine included. Only CDR3 DNA remains: 48 bases, in frame from the first base. Sequences SGHTA (CDR1) and FQGNSA (CDR2) are obtained from the germline V gene. V is clipped by 0 bases and J by 4 bases, and the sequence between their germline boundaries is 13 bases long. Each collaborating institution followed its own protocols to collect whole blood in K2EDTA tubes. For TCRbeta analysis, collaborators shipped samples as frozen whole blood, isolated PBMCs, or DNA extracted from either of those sample types. The immunoSEQ Assay, a bias-controlled multiplex PCR, was used to amplify TCRbeta CDR3 regions from genomic DNA. From the authors' description of their analysis: Nucleated cell counts per sample were estimated from amplification of reference gene primers within the assay. To quantify the absolute abundance of each unique TCRbeta CDR3 rearrangement, sequence reads were collapsed and filtered. For each sample, productive Simpson clonality was calculated as the square root of Simpson's diversity index across productive rearrangements. As stored in TCRdb, this immuneACCESS dataset retains in-frame rearrangements with V and J assigned. A fraction of the clones does not appear; measured against another copy, unresolved V genes explain less than half of the discrepancy, and the remainder lacks a known reason. Clone size and V and J calls were adopted from that table, with D and trimming inferred from the DNA. The sample has about 100,000 clones on record, around 88% of them singletons. The top ten hold 5% of the sample.

As to this clone: Its cognate antigen has yet to be identified. Base qualities are not recorded, but no much larger clone differs from it by a single base.

The rearranged chain carries TRBV7-2 and TRBJ1-3; the D gene is perhaps TRBD1, from 6 matching bases. Input material: peripheral blood. The TCR comes from a human donor in a cohort sampled during active COVID-19. The DNA sequence is given as TGTGCCAGCAGCTTAGCAGCGGGGGCGGGAGGAAACACCATATATTTT. Translated, this gives CASSLAAGAGGNTIYF. The full variable domain, completed from the reference TRBV7-2 and TRBJ1-3 proteins outside the CDR3, reads GAGVSQSPSNKVTEKGKDVELRCDPISGHTALYWYRQSLGQGLEFLIYFQGNSAPDKSGLPSDRFSAERTGGSVSTLTIQRTQQEDSAVYLCASSLAAGAGGNTIYFGEGSWLTVV.